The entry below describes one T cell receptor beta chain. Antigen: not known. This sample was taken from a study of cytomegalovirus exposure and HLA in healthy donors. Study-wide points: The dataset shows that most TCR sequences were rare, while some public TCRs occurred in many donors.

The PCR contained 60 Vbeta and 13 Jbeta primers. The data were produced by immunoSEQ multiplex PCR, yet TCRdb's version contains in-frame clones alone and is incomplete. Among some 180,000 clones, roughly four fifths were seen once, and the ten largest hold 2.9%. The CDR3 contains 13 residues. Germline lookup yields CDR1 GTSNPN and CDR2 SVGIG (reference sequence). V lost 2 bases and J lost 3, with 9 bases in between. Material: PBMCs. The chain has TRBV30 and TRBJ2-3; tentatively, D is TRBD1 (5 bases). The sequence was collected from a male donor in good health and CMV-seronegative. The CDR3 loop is CAWSRQGTDTQYF. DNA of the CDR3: TGTGCCTGGAGTCGGCAGGGAACAGATACGCAGTATTTT.